This entry lists 10 T cell receptor beta chains sequenced from one sample in a study of T-cell reconstitution after alpha-beta-depleted transplantation in children. For TCRbeta, the library was prepared with unique molecular identifiers. MiXCR was run by TCRdb on the PCR reads, yielding one entry per CDR3 protein. This table holds over 150,000 distinct CDR3 sequences, approximately 7% found once. Source: PBMCs, taken before TCRalphabeta/CD19-depleted stem cell transplant. These receptors all stem from a boy younger than 10 with acute lymphoblastic leukemia, due to receive a stem cell transplant.

This clonotype came up a few times. The chain's CDR3 is CASSFSSNGELFF. The CDR3 nucleotides are TGTGCCAGCAGCTTTAGTAGTAACGGGGAGCTGTTTTTT. The V gene is TRBV7-9, the J gene TRBJ2-2, with D unresolved. V dropped 3 bases and J dropped 7 bases, with 9 bases sitting between them. The CDR3 is 13 amino acids. CDR1 is SEHNR and CDR2 is FQNEAQ in the germline V gene (reference sequence). The variable domain in full, completed from reference TRBV7-9 and TRBJ2-2, reads DTGVSQNPRHKITKRGQNVTFRCDPISEHNRLYWYRQTLGQGPEFLTYFQNEAQLEKSRLLSDRFSAERPKGSFSTLEIQRTEQGDSAMYLCASSFSSNGELFFGEGSRLTVL.

This clonotype was seen a handful of times. CDR3 protein: CASSPVFRGNFDTGELFF. The CDR3 DNA reads as TGTGCCAGCAGTCCCGTATTTAGGGGAAACTTTGACACCGGGGAGCTGTTTTTT. V and J are TRBV2 and TRBJ2-2, with D perhaps matching TRBD1 (5 bases). V gave up 5 bases and J gave up 3 bases, with 22 bases separating them. This CDR3 is 18 amino acids long. Looked up from germline, CDR1 is SNHLY and CDR2 is FYNNEI.

V usage is TRBV6-2 or TRBV6-3 and J usage is TRBJ2-3, with TRBD1 identical over 8 bases. Looked up from germline, CDR1 is MNHEY and CDR2 is SVGEGT. The V segment lost 6 bases and the J segment 0 bases; nucleotides outside the gene matches: 17. CDR3 size: 19 residues. The CDR3 DNA reads as TGTGCCAGCAGACGGACGTTGGGACAGGAGGATGACAGCACAGATACGCAGTATTTT. Protein product: CASRRTLGQEDDSTDTQYF.

The V gene is TRBV14, the J gene TRBJ2-1; 7 nucleotides align to TRBD1. Germline V gene lookup returns CDR1 SGHDN and CDR2 FVKESK. CDR3 length: 15 residues. V dropped 5 bases and J dropped 0; count of bases not matched to a gene: 4. CDR3 loop: CASSRTGGSYNEQFF. The DNA of the CDR3 is TGTGCCAGCAGCAGGACAGGTGGCTCCTACAATGAGCAGTTCTTC.

This clonotype occurred many times. The V gene is TRBV20-1, the J gene TRBJ2-1; 14 bases fit TRBD2. V dropped 5 bases and J dropped 2; count of bases not matched to a gene: 2. Germline V gives CDR1 DFQATT, CDR2 SNEGSKA (reference sequence). The length of the CDR3 is 15 residues. This CDR3 is CSAGTSGGTYNEQFF. The CDR3 DNA reads as TGCAGTGCTGGGACTAGCGGGGGCACCTACAATGAGCAGTTCTTC.

This clonotype was seen at least ten times. This rearrangement joins TRBV6-2 or TRBV6-3 to TRBJ2-7; 9 bases align to TRBD1. The CDR3 consists of 14 residues. V gave up 3 bases and J gave up 5 bases; unmatched junction bases: 5. Germline V gives CDR1 MNHEY, CDR2 SVGEGT. DNA for the CDR3: TGTGCCAGCAGTTATGAGACAGGGGGTGACGAGCAGTACTTC. Translated: CASSYETGGDEQYF.

This clonotype was found many times. This rearrangement joins TRBV28 to TRBJ2-1; possibly TRBD2 for D (6 bases). V was trimmed by 2 bases and J by 8 bases, leaving 10 bases between them. The CDR3 covers 13 residues. Germline V lookup: CDR1 MDHEN, CDR2 SYDVKM. This CDR3 reads CASSLGGDHEQFF. The CDR3 nucleotides are TGTGCCAGCAGTTTAGGAGGGGACCATGAGCAGTTCTTC.

This clonotype was seen ten or more times. V gene TRBV4-2 combines with J gene TRBJ2-7, with a tentative D call TRBD1 (6 bases). There are 14 residues in the CDR3. The germline V and J ends were trimmed by 3 bases and 6 bases, with 15 bases remaining between them. The V gene's germline CDR1 is LGHNA and CDR2 YNFKEQ. Written as DNA, the CDR3 is TGTGCCAGCAGCCACCCCGGGACATCGTCCGAGCAGTACTTC. Its protein product is CASSHPGTSSEQYF.

This clonotype has a count of ten or more. This CDR3 reads CASSSMGGINDNEQFF. Written as DNA, the CDR3 is TGTGCCAGCAGCTCCATGGGGGGGATTAACGACAATGAGCAGTTCTTC. This chain joins TRBV7-2 and TRBJ2-1; 7 nucleotides line up with TRBD2. This CDR3 is 16 amino acids long. The germline V gene has CDR1 SGHTA and CDR2 FQGNSA. Trimming at V came to 4 bases and at J to 5 bases, leaving 11 bases not matched to a gene.

This clonotype has a count of ten or more. The rearrangement joins TRBV20-1 to TRBJ2-3, with 9 bases identical to TRBD2. There are 14 residues in the CDR3. J gave up 3 bases and V 5 bases, and 6 bases lay outside the gene matches. The V gene's germline CDR1 is DFQATT and CDR2 SNEGSKA (reference sequence). In nucleotides, the CDR3 is TGCAGTGCTGAACCGGGACTAGCAACAGATACGCAGTATTTT. Translating gives CSAEPGLATDTQYF.